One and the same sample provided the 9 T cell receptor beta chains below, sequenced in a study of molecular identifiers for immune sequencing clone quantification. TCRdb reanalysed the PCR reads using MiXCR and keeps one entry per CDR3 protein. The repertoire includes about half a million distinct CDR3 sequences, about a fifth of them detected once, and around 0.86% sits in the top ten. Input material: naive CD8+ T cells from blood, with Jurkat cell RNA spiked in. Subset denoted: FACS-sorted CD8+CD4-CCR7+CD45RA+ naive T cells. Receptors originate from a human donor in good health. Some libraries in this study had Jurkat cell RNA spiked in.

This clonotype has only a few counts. The CDR3 loop reads CASSWTRDLGSSGEAFF. Here the CDR3 DNA reads TGTGCCAGCAGTTGGACCCGGGACTTGGGAAGCTCGGGTGAAGCTTTCTTT. V usage is TRBV27 and J usage is TRBJ1-1; possible D gene TRBD1, 5 bases. Trimming shortened V by 4 bases and J by 7 bases, and 25 bases separated the two germline ends. The CDR3 has 17 residues. Germline values: CDR1 MNHEY, CDR2 SMNVEV (reference sequence).

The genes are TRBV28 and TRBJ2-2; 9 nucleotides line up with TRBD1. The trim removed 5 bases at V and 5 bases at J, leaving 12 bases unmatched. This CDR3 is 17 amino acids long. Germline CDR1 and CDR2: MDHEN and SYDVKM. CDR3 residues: CASSPMAGQGWTGELFF. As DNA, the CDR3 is TGTGCCAGCAGTCCAATGGCGGGACAGGGCTGGACCGGGGAGCTGTTTTTT. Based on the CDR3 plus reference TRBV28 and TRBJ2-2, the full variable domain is DVKVTQSSRYLVKRTGEKVFLECVQDMDHENMFWYRQDPGLGLRLIYFSYDVKMKEKGDIPEGYSVSREKKERFSLILESASTNQTSMYLCASSPMAGQGWTGELFFGEGSRLTVL.

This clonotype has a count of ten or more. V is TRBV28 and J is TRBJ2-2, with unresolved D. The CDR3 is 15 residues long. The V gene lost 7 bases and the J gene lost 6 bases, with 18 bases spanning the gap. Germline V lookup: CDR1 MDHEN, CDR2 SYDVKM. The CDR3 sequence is CASTDLDMVPGELFF. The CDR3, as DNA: TGTGCCAGCACGGACCTCGACATGGTCCCCGGGGAGCTGTTTTTT.

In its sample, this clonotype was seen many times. The CDR3 spells CASTTDRGDEQYF. CDR3 in DNA: TGTGCCAGCACCACCGACAGGGGAGACGAGCAGTACTTC. The rearrangement uses TRBV12-3 or TRBV12-4 and TRBJ2-7, with TRBD1 matching 8 bases. The ends lost 7 bases at V and 5 bases at J; junction bases unmatched: 7. CDR3 length: 13 residues.

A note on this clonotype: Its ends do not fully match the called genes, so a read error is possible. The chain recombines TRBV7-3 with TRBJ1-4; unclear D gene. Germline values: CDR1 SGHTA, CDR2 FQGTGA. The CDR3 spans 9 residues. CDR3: CARSEADNF. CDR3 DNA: TGTGCCAGAAGCGAAGCAGACAATTTT.

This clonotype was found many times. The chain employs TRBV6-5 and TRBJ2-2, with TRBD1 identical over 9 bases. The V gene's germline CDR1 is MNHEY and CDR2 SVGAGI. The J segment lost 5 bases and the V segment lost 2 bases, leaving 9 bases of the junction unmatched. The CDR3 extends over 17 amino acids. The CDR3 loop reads CASSYDRDRVETGELFF. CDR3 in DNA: TGTGCCAGCAGTTACGACCGGGACAGGGTTGAGACCGGGGAGCTGTTTTTT.

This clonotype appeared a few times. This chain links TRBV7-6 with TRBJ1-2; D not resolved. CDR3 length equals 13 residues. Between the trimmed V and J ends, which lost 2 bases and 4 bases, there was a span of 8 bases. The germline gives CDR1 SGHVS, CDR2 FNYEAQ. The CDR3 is CASSLSGAYGYTF. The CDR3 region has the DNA TGTGCCAGCAGCTTATCCGGTGCCTATGGCTACACCTTC.

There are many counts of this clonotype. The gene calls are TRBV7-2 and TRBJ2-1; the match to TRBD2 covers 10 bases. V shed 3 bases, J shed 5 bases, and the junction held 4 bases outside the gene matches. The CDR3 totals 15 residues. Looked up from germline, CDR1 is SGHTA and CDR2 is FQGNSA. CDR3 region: CASSFLAGANNEQFF. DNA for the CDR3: TGTGCCAGCAGCTTCCTAGCGGGAGCGAACAATGAGCAGTTCTTC.

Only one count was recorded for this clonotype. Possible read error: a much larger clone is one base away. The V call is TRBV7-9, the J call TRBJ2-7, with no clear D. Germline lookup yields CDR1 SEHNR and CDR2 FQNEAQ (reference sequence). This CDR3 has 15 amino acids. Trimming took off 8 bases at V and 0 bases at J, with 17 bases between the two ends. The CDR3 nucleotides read TGTGCCAGCGGCCAACTCCGCTTGAGCTCCTACGAGCAGTACTTC. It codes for CASGQLRLSSYEQYF.